This is a list of T cell receptor beta chains from one sample in a study of T cell responses to AZD1222 COVID-19 vaccine. Assay: immunoSEQ multiplex PCR; the TCRdb copy retains only in-frame clones and omits some. The data contain 100,000 or so clones, approximately 84% of them singletons. The sample consisted of peripheral blood, taken on day 0 of AZD1222 vaccination. All receptors come from an adult in good health. CDR3s include the opening cysteine and the closing phenylalanine or tryptophan. Each record gives: D gene, V gene, J gene, clone size, CDR3 DNA, CDR3 protein. The D gene is left open where the match is weak. Where a row states a size, it is once, few, many or the class of an expanded clone; other rows omit it.

TRBD2,TRBV5-4,TRBJ2-1,-,TGTGCCAGCAGCTTGTTGGGGACTAGCGGGAGAAATGAGCAGTTCTTC,CASSLLGTSGRNEQFF
-,TRBV11-3,TRBJ2-3,-,TGTGCCAGCAGCTCCAATTCCCAGGGTACGCAGTATTTT,CASSSNSQGTQYF
-,TRBV29-1,TRBJ1-1,-,TGCAGCGTTCGGGACGGGAACACTGAAGCTTTCTTT,CSVRDGNTEAFF
TRBD2,TRBV4-1,TRBJ2-3,-,TGCGCCAGCAGCCAAGGAAAACTTGCGGGGGCAGATACGCAGTATTTT,CASSQGKLAGADTQYF
-,TRBV2,TRBJ1-1,-,TGTGCCAGCAACTTTTCTCCAGCCAACACTGAAGCTTTCTTT,CASNFSPANTEAFF
-,TRBV5-8,TRBJ2-4,-,TGTGCCAGCAGCTTGGGACGGAGTCTAGCCAAAAACATTCAGTACTTC,CASSLGRSLAKNIQYF
-,TRBV27,TRBJ1-6,-,TGTGCCAGCACCCTGGGACGGACAAATTCACCCCTCCACTTT,CASTLGRTNSPLHF
TRBD1,TRBV3-1/TRBV3-2,TRBJ2-7,once,TGTGCCAGCAGCCACCGGGACAGGACGGAGGAGCAGTACTTC,CASSHRDRTEEQYF
-,TRBV10-3,TRBJ1-2,-,TGTGCCATCAGTGATGTGGGGGACCCCCGCCACTATGGCTACACCTTC,CAISDVGDPRHYGYTF
-,TRBV3-1/TRBV3-2,TRBJ2-3,once,TGTGCCAGCAGCCAAGAAGGTAACACAGATACGCAGTATTTT,CASSQEGNTDTQYF
TRBD1,TRBV7-9,TRBJ2-5,-,TGTGCCAGCAGCTTACCGGGACAGGGTAGGGAGACCCAGTACTTC,CASSLPGQGRETQYF
-,TRBV12-3/TRBV12-4,TRBJ2-5,-,TGTGCCAGCAGTTTAAAACCCTCGACCCAGTACTTC,CASSLKPSTQYF
-,TRBV2,TRBJ2-7,-,TGTGCCAGCAGTGAAGAGTACAGGAGCTCCTACGAGCAGTACTTC,CASSEEYRSSYEQYF
-,TRBV28,TRBJ1-2,-,TGTGCCAGCAGTTTATACGGCAGGCCTAACTATGGCTACACCTTC,CASSLYGRPNYGYTF
-,TRBV5-4,TRBJ2-7,-,TGTGCCAGCAGCTTGGATACAGGGTTCGAGCAGTACTTC,CASSLDTGFEQYF
TRBD2,TRBV4-1,TRBJ2-7,-,TGCGCCAGCAGCCAAGAGGGGACTAGCGCCTATGAGGAGCAGTACTTC,CASSQEGTSAYEEQYF
-,TRBV18,TRBJ2-2,-,TGTGCCAGCTCATCGACCACGGGCATCGGGGAGCTGTTTTTT,CASSSTTGIGELFF
-,TRBV12-3/TRBV12-4,TRBJ1-5,-,TGTGCCAGCAGTCCCGGTACACAGCCCCAGCATTTT,CASSPGTQPQHF
-,TRBV28,TRBJ2-3,-,TGTGCCAGCAGTTTGTCGGAATGGACAGATACGCAGTATTTT,CASSLSEWTDTQYF
-,TRBV7-6,TRBJ1-5,few,TGTGCCAGCAGCTTAGTCTTCAGGGGAGACAATCAGCCCCAGCATTTT,CASSLVFRGDNQPQHF
TRBD1,TRBV15,TRBJ2-5,-,TGTGCCACCAGCTCTCGGACGGGACAGGGGATGGAGACCCAGTACTTC,CATSSRTGQGMETQYF
TRBD2,TRBV20-1,TRBJ2-7,-,TGCAGTGCTAGTCAAGCGGGGGGCTACGAGCAGTACTTC,CSASQAGGYEQYF
-,TRBV19,TRBJ2-5,-,TGTGCCAGTAGTATATCGGGGCACGAGACCCAGTACTTC,CASSISGHETQYF
-,TRBV5-1,TRBJ1-3,-,TGCGCCAGCAGCTTGGACGGTGGAAACACCATATATTTT,CASSLDGGNTIYF
TRBD2,TRBV7-8,TRBJ2-1,-,TGTGCCAGCAGCCGCGAGAGACTAGCGAATGAGCAGTTCTTC,CASSRERLANEQFF
-,TRBV5-1,TRBJ2-3,-,TGCGCCAGCAGCTTGCCTAGCGATGCAGATACGCAGTATTTT,CASSLPSDADTQYF
-,TRBV2,TRBJ2-7,-,TGTGCCAGCAGTGAACAGACTAGTGGTGGGTACGAGCAGTACTTC,CASSEQTSGGYEQYF
TRBD1,TRBV28,TRBJ2-2,-,TGTGCCAGCAGCCCGGGACAGGGTGACACCGGGGAGCTGTTTTTT,CASSPGQGDTGELFF